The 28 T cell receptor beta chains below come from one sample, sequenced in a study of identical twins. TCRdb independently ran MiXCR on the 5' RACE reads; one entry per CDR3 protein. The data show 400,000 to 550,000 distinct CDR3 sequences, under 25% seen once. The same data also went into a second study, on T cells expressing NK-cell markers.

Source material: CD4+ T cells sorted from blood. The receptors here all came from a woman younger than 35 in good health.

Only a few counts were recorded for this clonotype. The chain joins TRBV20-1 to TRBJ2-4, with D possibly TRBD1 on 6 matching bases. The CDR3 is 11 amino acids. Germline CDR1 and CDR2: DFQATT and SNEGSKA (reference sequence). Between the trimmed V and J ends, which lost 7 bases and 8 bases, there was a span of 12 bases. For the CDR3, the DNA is TGCAGTGTTGCGAAGGGGGACATTCAGTACTTC. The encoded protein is CSVAKGDIQYF.

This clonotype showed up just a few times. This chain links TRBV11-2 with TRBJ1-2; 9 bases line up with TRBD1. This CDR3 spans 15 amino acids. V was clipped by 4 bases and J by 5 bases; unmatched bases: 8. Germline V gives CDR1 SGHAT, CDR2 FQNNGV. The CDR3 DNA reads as TGTGCCAGCAGCTCCGTCCGGGACAGGGAGTATGGCTACACCTTC. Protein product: CASSSVRDREYGYTF.

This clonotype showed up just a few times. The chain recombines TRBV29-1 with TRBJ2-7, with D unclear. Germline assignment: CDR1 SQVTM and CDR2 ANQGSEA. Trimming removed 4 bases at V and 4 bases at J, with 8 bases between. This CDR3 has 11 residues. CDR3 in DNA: TGCAGCGTTGGGTTCGGGTACGAGCAGTACTTC. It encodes CSVGFGYEQYF.

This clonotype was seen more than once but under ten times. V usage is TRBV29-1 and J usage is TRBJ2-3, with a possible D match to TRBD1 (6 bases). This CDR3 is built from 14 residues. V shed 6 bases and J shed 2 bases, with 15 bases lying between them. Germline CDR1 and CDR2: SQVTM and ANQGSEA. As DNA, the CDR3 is TGCAGCGTGGAACGGGACATTCCCACAGATACGCAGTATTTT. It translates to CSVERDIPTDTQYF.

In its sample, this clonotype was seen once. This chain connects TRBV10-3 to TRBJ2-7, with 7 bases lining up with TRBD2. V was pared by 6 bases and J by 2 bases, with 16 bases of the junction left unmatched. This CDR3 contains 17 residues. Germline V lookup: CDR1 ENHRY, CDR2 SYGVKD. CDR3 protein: CAISLPLGGSRTYEQYF. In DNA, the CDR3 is TGTGCCATCAGCCTACCTCTTGGCGGGAGTCGCACCTACGAGCAGTACTTC.

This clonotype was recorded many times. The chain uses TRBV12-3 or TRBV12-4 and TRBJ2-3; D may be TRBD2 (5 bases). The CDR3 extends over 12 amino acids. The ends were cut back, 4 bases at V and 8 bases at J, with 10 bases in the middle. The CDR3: CASSSDWGTQYF. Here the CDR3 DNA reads TGTGCCAGCAGTTCGGACTGGGGTACGCAGTATTTT.

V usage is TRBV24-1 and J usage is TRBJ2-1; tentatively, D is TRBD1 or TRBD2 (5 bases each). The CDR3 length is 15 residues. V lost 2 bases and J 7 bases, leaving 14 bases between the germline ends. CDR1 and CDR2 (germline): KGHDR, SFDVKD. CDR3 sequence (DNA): TGTGCCACCAGTGATTCGTCCCGGGACGCGAATGAGCAGTTCTTC. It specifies CATSDSSRDANEQFF.

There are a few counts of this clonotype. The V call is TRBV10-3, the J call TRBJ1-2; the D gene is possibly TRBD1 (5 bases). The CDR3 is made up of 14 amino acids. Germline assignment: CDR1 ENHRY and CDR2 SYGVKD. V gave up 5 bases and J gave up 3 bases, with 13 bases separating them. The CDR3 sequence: CAISPPDTHYGYTF. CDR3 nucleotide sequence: TGTGCCATCAGTCCGCCGGACACCCACTATGGCTACACCTTC.

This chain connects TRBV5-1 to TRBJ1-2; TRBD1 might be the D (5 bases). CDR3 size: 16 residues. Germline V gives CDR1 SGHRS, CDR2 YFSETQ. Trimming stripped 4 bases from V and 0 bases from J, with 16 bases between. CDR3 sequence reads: CASSAQGTAPNYGYTF. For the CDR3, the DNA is TGCGCCAGCAGCGCACAAGGGACGGCCCCTAACTATGGCTACACCTTC.

CDR3 residues: CASSLEERTEAFF. CDR3 nucleotides: TGCGCCAGCAGCTTGGAAGAGCGCACTGAAGCTTTCTTT. The V and J genes are TRBV5-1 and TRBJ1-1; D gene ambiguous. The V gene lost 0 bases and the J gene lost 4 bases, with 7 bases spanning the gap. The CDR3 loop spans 13 amino acids. In germline, CDR1 is SGHRS, CDR2 YFSETQ.

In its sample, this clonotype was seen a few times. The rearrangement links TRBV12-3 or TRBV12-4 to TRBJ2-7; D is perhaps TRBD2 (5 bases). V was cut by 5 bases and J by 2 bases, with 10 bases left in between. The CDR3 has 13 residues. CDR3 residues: CASSTEGPYEQYF. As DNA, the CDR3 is TGTGCCAGCAGTACCGAGGGCCCCTACGAGCAGTACTTC.

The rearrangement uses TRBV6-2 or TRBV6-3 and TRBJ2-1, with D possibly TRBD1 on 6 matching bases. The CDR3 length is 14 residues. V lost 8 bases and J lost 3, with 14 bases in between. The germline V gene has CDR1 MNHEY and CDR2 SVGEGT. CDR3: CASSRGQFYNEQFF. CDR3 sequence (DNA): TGTGCCAGCTCGCGAGGACAGTTCTACAATGAGCAGTTCTTC.

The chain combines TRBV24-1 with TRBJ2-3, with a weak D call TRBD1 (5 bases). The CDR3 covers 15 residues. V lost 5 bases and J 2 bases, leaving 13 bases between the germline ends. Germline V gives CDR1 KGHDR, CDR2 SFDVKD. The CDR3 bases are TGTGCCACCAGTGTGGGCCAGGGCTACACAGATACGCAGTATTTT. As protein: CATSVGQGYTDTQYF.

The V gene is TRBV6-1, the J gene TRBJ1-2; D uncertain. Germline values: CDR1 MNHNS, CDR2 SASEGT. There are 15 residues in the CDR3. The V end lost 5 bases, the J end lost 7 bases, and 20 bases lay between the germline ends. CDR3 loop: CASSRRVLESGGYTF. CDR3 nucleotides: TGTGCCAGCAGTCGTAGGGTTTTGGAGTCCGGTGGCTACACCTTC.

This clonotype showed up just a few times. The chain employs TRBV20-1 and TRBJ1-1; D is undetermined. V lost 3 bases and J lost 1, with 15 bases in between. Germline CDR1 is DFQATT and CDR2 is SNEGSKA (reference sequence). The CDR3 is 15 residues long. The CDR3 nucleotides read TGCAGTGCTAGTCCCCTCCTGACGAGGAACACTGAAGCTTTCTTT. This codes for CSASPLLTRNTEAFF.

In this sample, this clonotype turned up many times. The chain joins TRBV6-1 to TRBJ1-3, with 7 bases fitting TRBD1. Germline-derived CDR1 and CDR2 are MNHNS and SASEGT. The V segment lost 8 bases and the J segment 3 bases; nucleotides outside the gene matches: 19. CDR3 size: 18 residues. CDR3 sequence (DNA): TGTGCCAGCGCACGGACAGGTTTTATCGGAGGGTTTGGAAACACCATATATTTT. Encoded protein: CASARTGFIGGFGNTIYF.

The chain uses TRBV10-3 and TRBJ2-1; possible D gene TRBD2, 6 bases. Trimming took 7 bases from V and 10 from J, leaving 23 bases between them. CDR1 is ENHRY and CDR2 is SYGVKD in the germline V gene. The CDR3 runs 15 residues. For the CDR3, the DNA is TGTGCCATCAATTCCCCGGGACTTGGGTTAGGGGAGCAGTTCTTC. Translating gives CAINSPGLGLGEQFF.

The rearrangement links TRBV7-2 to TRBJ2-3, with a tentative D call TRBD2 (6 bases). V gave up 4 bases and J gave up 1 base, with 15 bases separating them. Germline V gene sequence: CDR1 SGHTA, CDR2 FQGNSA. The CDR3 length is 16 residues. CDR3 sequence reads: CASSSGRASGTDTQYF. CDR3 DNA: TGTGCCAGCAGCTCGGGACGGGCTAGCGGCACAGATACGCAGTATTTT.

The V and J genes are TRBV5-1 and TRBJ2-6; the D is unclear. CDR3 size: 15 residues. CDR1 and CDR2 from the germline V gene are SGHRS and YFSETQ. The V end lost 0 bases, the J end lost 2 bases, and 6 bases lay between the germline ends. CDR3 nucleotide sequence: TGCGCCAGCAGCTTGGGGGTAGCTGGGGCCAACGTCCTGACTTTC. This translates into CASSLGVAGANVLTF.

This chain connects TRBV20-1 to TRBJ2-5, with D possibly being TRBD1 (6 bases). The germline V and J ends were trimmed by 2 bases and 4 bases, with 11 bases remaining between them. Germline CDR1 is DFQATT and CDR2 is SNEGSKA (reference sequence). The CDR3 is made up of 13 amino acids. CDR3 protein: CSARWGLGETQYF. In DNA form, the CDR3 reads TGCAGTGCTAGATGGGGGCTTGGAGAGACCCAGTACTTC.

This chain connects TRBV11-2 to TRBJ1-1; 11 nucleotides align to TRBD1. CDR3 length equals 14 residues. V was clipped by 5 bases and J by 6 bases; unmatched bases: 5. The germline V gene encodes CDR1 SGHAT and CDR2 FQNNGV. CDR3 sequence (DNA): TGTGCCAGCAGCGCACCGGGACAGGGGGCTGAAGCTTTCTTT. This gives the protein CASSAPGQGAEAFF.

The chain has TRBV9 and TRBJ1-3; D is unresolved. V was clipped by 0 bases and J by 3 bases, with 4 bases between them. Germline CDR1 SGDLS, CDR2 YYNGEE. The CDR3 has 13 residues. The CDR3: CASSVDGGNTIYF. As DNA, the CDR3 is TGTGCCAGCAGCGTAGACGGTGGAAACACCATATATTTT.

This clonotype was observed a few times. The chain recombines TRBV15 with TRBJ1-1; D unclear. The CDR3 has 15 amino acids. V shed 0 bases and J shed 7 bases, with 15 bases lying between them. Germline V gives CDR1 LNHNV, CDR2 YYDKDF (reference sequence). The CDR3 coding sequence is TGTGCCACCAGCAGAGACGTGGGGTTCCGAGTTGAAGCTTTCTTT. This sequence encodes CATSRDVGFRVEAFF.

The CDR3: CASSLTRMYEQYF. The CDR3 DNA reads TGCGCCAGCAGCTTAACACGGATGTACGAGCAGTACTTC. The V call is TRBV5-1, the J call TRBJ2-7; D is uncertain. The length of the CDR3 is 13 residues. Germline V gives CDR1 SGHRS, CDR2 YFSETQ. V shed 2 bases and J shed 4 bases, with 10 bases lying between them.

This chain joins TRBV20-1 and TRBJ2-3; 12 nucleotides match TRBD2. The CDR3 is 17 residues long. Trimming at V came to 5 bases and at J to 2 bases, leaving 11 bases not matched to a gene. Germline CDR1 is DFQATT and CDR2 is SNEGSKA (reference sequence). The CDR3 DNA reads TGCAGTGCTCCCCTCCGACTAGCGGGAGCCGTCACAGATACGCAGTATTTT. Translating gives CSAPLRLAGAVTDTQYF.

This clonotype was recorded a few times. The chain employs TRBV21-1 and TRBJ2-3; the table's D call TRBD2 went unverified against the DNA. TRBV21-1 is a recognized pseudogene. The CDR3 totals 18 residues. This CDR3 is CASSTGRRGDPSTDTQYF. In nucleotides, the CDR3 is TGTGCCAGCAGCACCGGGAGGCGGGGGGATCCTAGCACAGATACGCAGTATTTT.

In DNA, the CDR3 is TGCAGCCCATCTGTCCGGGACGACTTTTTGGAGCTGTTTTTT. Translating it yields CSPSVRDDFLELFF. The V call is TRBV29-1, the J call TRBJ2-2; the D call may be TRBD1 or TRBD2 (5 bases each). CDR1 is SQVTM and CDR2 is ANQGSEA in the germline V gene. V was shortened by 8 bases and J by 10 bases, with 23 bases between the two germline ends. The CDR3 covers 14 residues.

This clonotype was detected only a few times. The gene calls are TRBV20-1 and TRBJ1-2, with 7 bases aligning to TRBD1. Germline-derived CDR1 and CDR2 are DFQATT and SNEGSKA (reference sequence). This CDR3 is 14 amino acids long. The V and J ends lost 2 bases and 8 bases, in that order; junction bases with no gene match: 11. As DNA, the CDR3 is TGCAGTGCTAGATCCCCGACAGGGAAAGGCGGCTACACCTTC. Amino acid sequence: CSARSPTGKGGYTF.